This T cell receptor beta chain came from a study of cytomegalovirus exposure and HLA in healthy donors. Overall study context: Later, an analysis reported that the 120 or so validation repertoires had used the same platform as the roughly 700 first-cohort repertoires.

This clone was seen a few times. Its matching antigen is unknown. The CDR3 covers 14 residues. CDR1 is MGHDK and CDR2 is SYGVNS in the germline V gene. Trimming took off 3 bases at V and 8 bases at J, with 16 bases between the two ends. The method was immunoSEQ multiplex PCR; TCRdb's version includes in-frame clones alone and lacks a portion of them. The data contain some 260,000 clones, around 91% of them singletons. The study, taken as a whole, reports: According to the study, roughly 160 TCR beta chains were cytomegalovirus-associated. Three chains linked to CMV were shown in vitro to be specific for CMV antigens. In a later analysis, first-cohort TCR clusters were found to tend to co-occur in the 90 to 150 validation repertoires.

This sequence joins TRBV25-1 and TRBJ1-2; no reliable D call. Sequencing input: PBMCs. The clonotype comes from a young woman in good health and CMV-seronegative. DNA for the CDR3: TGTGCCAGCAGTGAGGACGTGGTGGGGAGCGGCTACACCTTC. This translates into CASSEDVVGSGYTF.